This TCR beta chain was retrieved from a study of cytomegalovirus exposure and HLA in healthy donors. The study's findings and limits: An apparent linkage of common viral pathogens to several of the most significant clusters emerged in a later analysis.

Vbeta (60) and Jbeta (13) primers were used in the PCR. TCRdb's table, derived via immunoSEQ multiplex PCR, lists solely in-frame clones and lacks some. This sample has about 140,000 clones, with approximately 71% found just once. With regard to this clone: Its antigen is as yet unknown.

Germline V gene data show CDR1 as KGHSH and CDR2 as LQKENI. This CDR3 is built from 14 residues. The V gene end was trimmed by 5 bases and the J gene end by 6 bases; junction bases not matched to a gene: 10. The receptor's source is a man aged 40-49 years in good health and CMV-seronegative. Sequencing was performed on PBMCs. This chain connects TRBV18 to TRBJ2-7; 7 bases fit TRBD2. The chain's CDR3 is CASSAGDPWGEQYF. For the CDR3, the DNA is TGTGCCAGCTCAGCGGGAGACCCTTGGGGCGAGCAGTACTTC.